The 21 T cell receptor beta chains presented below share a single source sample, sequenced in a study of beta chain features in type 1 diabetes. The investigators reverse transcribed all of the isolated RNA, so they sequenced expressed TCRB transcripts. Clones were read by immunoSEQ multiplex PCR, and TCRdb kept only the in-frame ones, dropping some. This sample has about 38,000 clones; about two thirds occur once, and the top ten carry around 2%. Sequencing used Tregs from blood. Receptors originate from a woman between 25 and 40 years old in good health.

This clone has just a few counts. This chain links TRBV30 with TRBJ1-2; no definite D call. The CDR3 spans 13 residues. V lost 4 bases, J lost 4 bases, and 13 bases lay in between. Germline V gene lookup returns CDR1 GTSNPN and CDR2 SVGIG (reference sequence). The CDR3 sequence is CAWKLRVTYGYTF. CDR3 in DNA: TGTGCCTGGAAGCTGAGGGTCACCTATGGCTACACCTTC.

The chain is built from TRBV6-6 and TRBJ1-3; the match to TRBD1 covers 7 bases. Losses at the gene ends were 5 bases for V and 1 base for J; bases not matched to a gene: 5. The CDR3 loop spans 15 amino acids. Germline V gene sequence: CDR1 MNHNY, CDR2 SVGAGI (reference sequence). CDR3 amino acids: CASSHRGESGNTIYF. CDR3 sequence (DNA): TGTGCCAGCAGTCACAGGGGAGAGTCTGGAAACACCATATATTTT.

The chain couples TRBV5-6 to TRBJ2-7; 11 nucleotides match TRBD2. Germline V gives CDR1 SGHDT, CDR2 YYEEEE. The CDR3 runs 18 residues. J was trimmed by 0 bases and V by 4 bases; bases with no gene match: 12. The CDR3 coding sequence is TGTGCCAGCAGCCCGGGACTAGCGGTGGGAGTCAGCTCCTACGAGCAGTACTTC. Its protein product is CASSPGLAVGVSSYEQYF.

Only a few counts were recorded for this clone. The V gene is TRBV6-5, the J gene TRBJ1-1; weak D call: TRBD1 (5 bases). Trimming pared 2 bases from V and 2 bases from J, leaving 15 bases between. The CDR3 runs 16 residues. Germline-derived CDR1 and CDR2 are MNHEY and SVGAGI. CDR3 region: CASSYVPSRGNTEAFF. CDR3 coding DNA: TGTGCCAGCAGTTACGTACCTTCAAGGGGTAACACTGAAGCTTTCTTT.

The rearrangement joins TRBV25-1 to TRBJ2-2, with no clear D. The CDR3 length is 12 residues. V lost 4 bases to trimming and J lost 8 bases, with 8 bases between them. Germline lookup yields CDR1 MGHDK and CDR2 SYGVNS. The CDR3 DNA is TGTGCCAGCAGTGCAGAGGCAGGGGAGCTGTTTTTT. Translated, it gives CASSAEAGELFF.

This clone qualifies as medium-sized. The chain carries TRBV7-2 and TRBJ1-5; D not certain. Between the trimmed V and J ends, which lost 1 base and 2 bases, there was a span of 9 bases. CDR3 length: 15 residues. Germline values: CDR1 SGHTA, CDR2 FQGNSA. The CDR3, as DNA: TGTGCCAGCAGCTTAGTACATGTTGGCAATCAGCCCCAGCATTTT. Protein product: CASSLVHVGNQPQHF. The full variable domain, rest sourced from reference TRBV7-2 and TRBJ1-5, is GAGVSQSPSNKVTEKGKDVELRCDPISGHTALYWYRQSLGQGLEFLIYFQGNSAPDKSGLPSDRFSAERTGGSVSTLTIQRTQQEDSAVYLCASSLVHVGNQPQHFGDGTRLSIL.

This clone was seen a few times. This chain uses TRBV7-8 with TRBJ2-4; TRBD2 is a possible D gene (5 bases). The CDR3 is 16 residues long. V dropped 3 bases and J dropped 5 bases, with 17 bases sitting between them. Looked up from germline, CDR1 is SGHVS and CDR2 is FQNEAQ. The CDR3 DNA follows: TGTGCCAGCAGCTTTCCCGTCGCGGGTAATCAAAACATTCAGTACTTC. Amino acids: CASSFPVAGNQNIQYF.

This chain uses TRBV7-3 with TRBJ2-1; TRBD1 is a possible D gene (6 bases). Trimming removed 2 bases at V and 7 bases at J, with 21 bases between. Germline V lookup: CDR1 SGHTA, CDR2 FQGTGA. The CDR3 has 17 residues. The CDR3 DNA sequence: TGTGCCAGCAGCTTATACGCACAGGGAGTATGGCTAAATGAGCAGTTCTTC. It translates to CASSLYAQGVWLNEQFF.

This chain joins TRBV5-1 and TRBJ2-1; 11 nucleotides align to TRBD2. CDR1 SGHRS and CDR2 YFSETQ come from the germline V gene. V gave up 4 bases and J gave up 3 bases; unmatched junction bases: 3. The length of the CDR3 is 15 residues. CDR3 sequence: CASSPGLAVYNEQFF. CDR3 bases: TGCGCCAGCAGCCCGGGACTAGCGGTCTACAATGAGCAGTTCTTC.

DNA for the CDR3: TGTGCCAGCAGCATGATTACACCGTTCGAGCAGTACTTC. Its protein product is CASSMITPFEQYF. The V gene is TRBV7-9, the J gene TRBJ2-7; unclear D gene. The CDR3 has 13 residues. The germline V gene encodes CDR1 SEHNR and CDR2 FQNEAQ (reference sequence). The V and J ends lost 5 bases and 6 bases respectively, with 14 bases between them.

The chain has TRBV27 and TRBJ2-3, with D tentatively TRBD2 (7 bases). CDR3 size: 15 residues. CDR1 and CDR2 (germline): MNHEY, SMNVEV (reference sequence). Trimming took 2 bases from V and 5 from J, leaving 14 bases between them. This CDR3 reads CASSLNVGGRDTQYF. As DNA, the CDR3 is TGTGCCAGCAGTTTAAACGTCGGGGGGCGAGATACGCAGTATTTT.

The rearrangement links TRBV9 to TRBJ2-3, with TRBD2 matching 12 bases. Germline CDR1 and CDR2: SGDLS and YYNGEE. Unmatched junction bases numbered 1, after V lost 7 bases and J lost 4 bases. The CDR3 sequence is 13 residues long. CDR3 in amino acids: CASGLAGSDTQYF. In DNA form, the CDR3 reads TGTGCCAGCGGACTAGCGGGGTCAGATACGCAGTATTTT.

The CDR3 spells CASSISGATDTQYF. DNA of the CDR3: TGTGCCAGCAGTATTAGCGGGGCCACAGATACGCAGTATTTT. J is TRBJ2-3 and V is TRBV7-2; 8 bases match TRBD2. J was trimmed by 2 bases and V by 6 bases; bases with no gene match: 4. The CDR3 sequence is 14 residues long. Germline V gives CDR1 SGHTA, CDR2 FQGNSA.

This clone was counted between two and nine times. CDR3 in DNA: TGTGCCAGCAGTCCTACAGGGTCCTCTGGAAACACCATATATTTT. Translating it yields CASSPTGSSGNTIYF. The chain joins TRBV6-5 to TRBJ1-3; maybe TRBD1 (6 bases). Germline CDR1 MNHEY, CDR2 SVGAGI. V lost 5 bases to trimming and J lost 0 bases, with 11 bases between them. CDR3 length: 15 amino acids.

This chain links TRBV29-1 with TRBJ1-5, with D unresolved. CDR3 length: 13 residues. Germline assignment: CDR1 SQVTM and CDR2 ANQGSEA. V was pared by 4 bases and J by 6 bases, with 13 bases between. The chain's CDR3 is CSVVIHSGQPQHF. The CDR3 DNA sequence: TGCAGCGTTGTGATTCACAGCGGTCAGCCCCAGCATTTT. Full variable domain (outside the CDR3, taken from reference TRBV29-1 and TRBJ1-5): SAVISQKPSRDICQRGTSLTIQCQVDSQVTMMFWYRQQPGQSLTLIATANQGSEATYESGFVIDKFPISRPNLTFSTLTVSNMSPEDSSIYLCSVVIHSGQPQHFGDGTRLSIL.

The J gene is TRBJ2-5, the V gene TRBV2; TRBD2 agrees at 7 bases. Germline values: CDR1 SNHLY, CDR2 FYNNEI. The CDR3 has 14 residues. V lost 6 bases, J lost 1 base, and 5 bases stayed unmatched. CDR3 DNA: TGTGCCAGCAGCCCCGGGACTACCCAAGAGACCCAGTACTTC. Translation: CASSPGTTQETQYF. The full variable domain, completed using reference TRBV2 and TRBJ2-5, is EPEVTQTPSHQVTQMGQEVILRCVPISNHLYFYWYRQILGQKVEFLVSFYNNEISEKSEIFDDQFSVERPDGSNFTLKIRSTKLEDSAMYFCASSPGTTQETQYFGPGTRLLVL.

CDR3 DNA sequence: TGTGCCAGCTCACCGGGAAACAGGGCCAATTCACCCCTCCACTTT. It specifies CASSPGNRANSPLHF. The genes are TRBV18 and TRBJ1-6, with D possibly being TRBD1 (6 bases). Germline CDR1 reads KGHSH; CDR2 reads LQKENI. The CDR3 has 15 residues. The ends were cut back, 3 bases at V and 7 bases at J, with 13 bases in the middle.

The chain carries TRBV7-6 and TRBJ2-3; D is possibly TRBD2 (5 bases). The length of the CDR3 is 17 residues. V lost 0 bases to trimming and J lost 2 bases, with 15 bases between them. Germline CDR1 and CDR2: SGHVS and FNYEAQ. The CDR3 coding sequence is TGTGCCAGCAGCTTAGCGCGGAGGACTCTGAACACAGATACGCAGTATTTT. Amino acid sequence: CASSLARRTLNTDTQYF.

The J gene is TRBJ1-1, the V gene TRBV19; no clear D gene. The CDR3 is 14 amino acids. Germline CDR1 and CDR2: LNHDA and SQIVND (reference sequence). Trimming stripped 8 bases from V and 4 bases from J, with 17 bases between. CDR3 DNA: TGTGCCAGTCAACCCGTACGGGGAAGCACTGAAGCTTTCTTT. This codes for CASQPVRGSTEAFF.

The chain recombines TRBV2 with TRBJ2-5, with unresolved D. Germline loops: CDR1 SNHLY, CDR2 FYNNEI. Trimming removed 6 bases from V and 5 bases from J, with 7 bases in between. This CDR3 comprises 11 residues. The CDR3 DNA reads TGTGCCAGCAGGGCCTCTGAGACCCAGTACTTC. Translation: CASRASETQYF.

The chain links TRBV7-2 to TRBJ1-5; 7 nucleotides line up with TRBD1. CDR1 and CDR2 (germline): SGHTA, FQGNSA. The CDR3 spans 16 residues. The V gene end was trimmed by 2 bases and the J gene end by 1 base; junction bases not matched to a gene: 5. The CDR3 DNA follows: TGTGCCAGCAGCTTACAGGGGGGCATGAGCAATCAGCCCCAGCATTTT. Its translation is CASSLQGGMSNQPQHF.